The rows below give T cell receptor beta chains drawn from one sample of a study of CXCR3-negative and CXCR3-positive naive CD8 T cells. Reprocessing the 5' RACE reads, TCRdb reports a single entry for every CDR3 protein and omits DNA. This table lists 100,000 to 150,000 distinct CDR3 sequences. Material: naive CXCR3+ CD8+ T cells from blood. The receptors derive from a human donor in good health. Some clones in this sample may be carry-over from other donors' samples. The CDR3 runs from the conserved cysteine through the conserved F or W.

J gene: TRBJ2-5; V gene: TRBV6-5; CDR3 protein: CASNPSGRAWETQYF
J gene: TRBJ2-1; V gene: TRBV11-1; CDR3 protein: CASSVAAYNEQFF
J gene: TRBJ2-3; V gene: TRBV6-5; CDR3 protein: CASSYSGAVAHF
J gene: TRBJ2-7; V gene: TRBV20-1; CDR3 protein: CSALLDRTLYEQYF
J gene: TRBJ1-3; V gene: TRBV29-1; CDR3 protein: CSVEVDGIGNTIYF
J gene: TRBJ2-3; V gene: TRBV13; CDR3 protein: CASSYAADTQYF
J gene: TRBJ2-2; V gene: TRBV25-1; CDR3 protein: CATREESGGPNTGELFF
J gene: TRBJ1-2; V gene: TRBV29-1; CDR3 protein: CSVEGPTGDVNYGYTF
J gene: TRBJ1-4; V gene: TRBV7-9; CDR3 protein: CASSLGRGEKLFF
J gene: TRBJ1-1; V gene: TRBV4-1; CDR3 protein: CASSQLTPTGLGGNTEAFF
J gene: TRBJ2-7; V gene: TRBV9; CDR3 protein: CASSVDRGPSREQYF
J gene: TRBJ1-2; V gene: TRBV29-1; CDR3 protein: CSVEFDYGYTF
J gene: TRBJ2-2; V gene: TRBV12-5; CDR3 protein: CASGPSLTVGSGTGELFF
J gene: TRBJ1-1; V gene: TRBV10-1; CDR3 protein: CASSDRVGTGGFVRLTRAFF
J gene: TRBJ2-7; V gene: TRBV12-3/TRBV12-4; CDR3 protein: CASSPRTGIPYEQYF
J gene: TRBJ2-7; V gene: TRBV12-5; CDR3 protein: CASGTGDEQYF
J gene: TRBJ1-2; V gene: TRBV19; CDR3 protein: CASTPILNYGYTF
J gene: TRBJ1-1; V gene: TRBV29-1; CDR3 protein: CSVVARNSMNTEAFF